The rows below give T cell receptor beta chains drawn from one sample of a study of blood T cells in healthy people across ages. TCRdb re-analysed the 5' RACE reads in MiXCR, keeping a single row per CDR3 protein. This repertoire shows about 780,000 distinct CDR3 sequences, 25% to 30% found once; its top ten account for less than 3.5%. This sample also belongs to another study, concerning T cells of mothers and their children.

Source material: blood. All receptors derive from a boy between 10 and 17 years old in good health. The CDR3 runs from the conserved cysteine through the conserved F or W. A D gene is named only where the DNA matches it firmly. Clone size is not always given. Where it is, it says once, few, many or a class for expanded clones.

>TRBV28|.|TRBJ2-3|TRBD2
CASSSQTGTSGFTDMQYF
TGTGCCAGCAGTTCACAAACCGGGACTAGCGGCTTCACAGATATGCAGTATTTT
>TRBV5-1|.|TRBJ2-7|.
CASSFELGGGEQYF
TGCGCCAGCAGCTTCGAGCTTGGGGGAGGCGAGCAGTACTTC
>TRBV11-2|.|TRBJ2-5|TRBD2
CASSLGGLGGGYETQYF
TGTGCCAGCAGCTTAGGGGGACTAGGGGGAGGGTACGAGACCCAGTACTTC
>TRBV7-2|.|TRBJ1-4|.
CASSLARMGEKLFF
TGTGCCAGCAGCTTAGCCAGGATGGGTGAAAAACTGTTTTTT
>TRBV5-1|few|TRBJ2-1|TRBD2
CASSWGLAGVYNEQFF
TGCGCCAGCAGCTGGGGCCTGGCGGGAGTCTACAATGAGCAGTTCTTC
>TRBV20-1|.|TRBJ2-2|TRBD1
CSASGGQGVGTGELFF
TGCAGTGCTAGCGGGGGACAGGGGGTCGGTACCGGGGAGCTGTTTTTT
>TRBV6-1|.|TRBJ2-5|.
CASSEMQSRTFF
TGTGCCAGCAGTGAAATGCAGTCTAGGACGTTCTTC
>TRBV10-3|.|TRBJ2-7|TRBD1
CAIALGTGVNEQYF
TGTGCCATCGCCCTCGGGACAGGGGTGAACGAGCAGTACTTC
>TRBV12-3/TRBV12-4|.|TRBJ2-5|TRBD2
CASTMGLVREETQYF
TGTGCCAGCACCATGGGACTAGTGAGAGAAGAGACCCAGTACTTC
>TRBV11-2|few|TRBJ2-5|.
CASSLGSRPQETQYF
TGTGCCAGCAGCTTAGGTTCCCGGCCCCAAGAGACCCAGTACTTC
>TRBV24-1|few|TRBJ2-5|.
CATSDLVRGSMETQYF
TGTGCCACCAGTGATTTAGTAAGGGGATCAATGGAGACCCAGTACTTC
>TRBV30|.|TRBJ2-7|.
CAWSELNTYEQCF
TGTGCCTGGAGTGAACTTAACACCTACGAGCAGTGCTTC
>TRBV10-3|.|TRBJ2-6|TRBD1
CAISPGTGSGANVLTF
TGTGCCATCAGTCCCGGGACAGGGTCTGGGGCCAACGTCCTGACTTTC
>TRBV28|few|TRBJ2-6|.
CASSPVPSGHPGANVLTF
TGTGCCAGCAGTCCCGTCCCTTCAGGGCACCCTGGGGCCAACGTCCTGACTTTC
>TRBV29-1|.|TRBJ2-5|.
CSGLGPYQETQYF
TGCAGCGGCCTGGGGCCGTACCAAGAGACCCAGTACTTC
>TRBV10-3|few|TRBJ2-7|TRBD1
CATNRKPGQGAGEQYF
TGTGCCACCAACCGAAAGCCGGGACAGGGGGCCGGGGAGCAGTACTTC
>TRBV11-1|.|TRBJ2-2|TRBD1
CASSPRTGGTGELFF
TGTGCCAGCAGCCCTCGCACAGGGGGCACCGGGGAGCTGTTTTTT
>TRBV2|few|TRBJ1-1|TRBD1
CASSNAGGAYTEAFF
TGTGCCAGCAGCAACGCAGGGGGCGCGTACACTGAAGCTTTCTTT
>TRBV12-3/TRBV12-4|few|TRBJ2-7|.
CASSFGRRFPLREQYF
TGTGCCAGCAGTTTTGGAAGAAGGTTCCCGCTGCGAGAGCAGTACTTC
>TRBV6-5|.|TRBJ2-7|.
CASCYSGGQSYEQYF
TGTGCCAGCTGTTACTCTGGGGGACAATCATACGAGCAGTACTTC
>TRBV13|few|TRBJ2-5|TRBD2
CASGASGPSQETQYF
TGTGCCAGCGGTGCTAGCGGGCCTTCTCAAGAGACCCAGTACTTC
>TRBV5-1|.|TRBJ1-4|.
CASSLFGIQGNEKLFF
TGCGCCAGCAGCTTGTTTGGGATACAGGGTAATGAAAAACTGTTTTTT
>TRBV20-1|few|TRBJ2-5|TRBD1
CSATPRQGSETQYF
TGCAGTGCTACCCCCAGACAGGGATCGGAGACCCAGTACTTC
>TRBV20-1|few|TRBJ1-2|TRBD1
CSAGGQGRLDGYTF
TGCAGTGCTGGCGGACAGGGACGGCTCGATGGCTACACCTTC
>TRBV20-1|few|TRBJ2-4|TRBD2
CSARLRTSGGTYNIQYF
TGCAGTGCTAGATTAAGGACTAGCGGGGGGACGTATAACATTCAGTACTTC
>TRBV20-1|few|TRBJ2-5|.
CSATVGAEETQYF
TGCAGTGCTACGGTTGGGGCAGAAGAGACCCAGTACTTC
>TRBV9|few|TRBJ1-2|.
CASSQRSRGGNYGYTF
TGTGCCAGCAGCCAAAGGAGCAGGGGCGGGAACTATGGCTACACCTTC
>TRBV21-1|.|TRBJ2-5|.
CASSKKVVRDRGFETQYF
TGTGCCAGCAGCAAAAAAGTTGTCCGGGACAGGGGATTCGAGACCCAGTACTTC
>TRBV6-5|.|TRBJ2-5|.
CASSYGRQVETQYF
TGTGCCAGCAGTTACGGGCGACAGGTAGAGACCCAGTACTTC
>TRBV7-9|.|TRBJ1-4|.
CASSLDTETKLFF
TGTGCCAGCAGCCTAGATACAGAGACCAAACTGTTTTTT
>TRBV13|few|TRBJ2-7|.
CASSLRQGTGEQYF
TGTGCCAGCAGCTTAAGGCAGGGGACTGGGGAGCAGTACTTC
>TRBV20-1|.|TRBJ1-2|TRBD1
CSAELGKTGGAGYGYTF
TGCAGTGCCGAGCTAGGGAAAACAGGGGGCGCGGGCTATGGCTACACCTTC
>TRBV5-1|.|TRBJ1-1|TRBD1
CASSSGTGEEAFF
TGCGCCAGCAGCTCCGGGACAGGGGAGGAAGCTTTCTTT
>TRBV5-1|.|TRBJ2-1|TRBD2
CASSLVAGQFNEQFF
TGCGCCAGCAGCTTGGTAGCGGGCCAGTTCAATGAGCAGTTCTTC
>TRBV20-1|.|TRBJ2-4|.
CSAPPGGSENIQYF
TGCAGTGCTCCCCCAGGTGGTAGCGAGAACATTCAGTACTTC
>TRBV2|few|TRBJ2-3|.
CASSGKGLGPSFTDTQYF
TGTGCCAGCAGCGGAAAGGGACTTGGACCATCCTTCACAGATACGCAGTATTTT
>TRBV7-9|.|TRBJ2-1|.
CASSATGLGGEQFF
TGTGCCAGCAGCGCTACAGGGTTAGGCGGTGAGCAGTTCTTC
>TRBV5-1|.|TRBJ1-3|.
CASSSGPDSGNTIYF
TGCGCCAGCAGCTCTGGGCCCGACTCTGGAAACACCATATATTTT
>TRBV10-3|.|TRBJ1-5|.
CAVSGGSLSNQPQHF
TGTGCCGTATCGGGGGGCTCCCTTAGCAATCAGCCCCAGCATTTT
>TRBV6-4|few|TRBJ2-1|.
CASSDSKGGGPDEQFF
TGTGCCAGCAGTGACTCGAAGGGGGGGGGCCCCGATGAGCAGTTCTTC
>TRBV6-1|.|TRBJ2-7|TRBD2
CASSEASGGVHEQYF
TGTGCCAGCAGTGAAGCTAGCGGGGGGGTCCACGAGCAGTACTTC
>TRBV29-1|.|TRBJ2-3|.
CSVNPGASDTQYF
TGCAGCGTGAATCCGGGGGCGTCAGATACGCAGTATTTT
>TRBV29-1|.|TRBJ1-5|.
CSVGDSKQPQHF
TGCAGCGTTGGGGATTCTAAGCAGCCCCAGCATTTT
>TRBV11-3|.|TRBJ2-3|.
CASSSSMTDTQYF
TGTGCCAGCAGCTCCTCGATGACAGATACGCAGTATTTT
>TRBV9|many|TRBJ2-7|TRBD1
CASSRDRVDEQYF
TGTGCCAGCAGCAGGGACAGGGTAGACGAGCAGTACTTC
>TRBV14|.|TRBJ2-1|TRBD1
CASSQPFPDRERGNEQFF
TGTGCCAGCAGCCAGCCGTTTCCTGACAGGGAAAGAGGCAATGAGCAGTTCTTC
>TRBV10-3|.|TRBJ2-2|.
CAISEPKTGTGELFF
TGTGCCATCAGTGAGCCCAAAACGGGCACCGGGGAGCTGTTTTTT
>TRBV29-1|.|TRBJ2-7|.
CSAKRGNEQYF
TGCAGCGCAAAGAGGGGGAACGAGCAGTACTTC
>TRBV18|few|TRBJ2-1|.
CASSPLAGVDNEQFF
TGTGCCAGCTCACCACTGGCTGGGGTAGACAATGAGCAGTTCTTC
>TRBV7-3|few|TRBJ2-1|.
CASSLKWRGGYNEQFF
TGTGCCAGCAGCTTAAAATGGAGGGGGGGGTACAATGAGCAGTTCTTC
>TRBV7-9|few|TRBJ2-2|TRBD1
CASTENRGVDTGELFF
TGTGCCAGCACCGAAAACAGGGGCGTGGACACCGGGGAGCTGTTTTTT
>TRBV28|.|TRBJ2-5|.
CACSPQGRETQYF
TGTGCCTGCAGCCCTCAAGGCAGGGAGACCCAGTACTTC
>TRBV7-9|.|TRBJ2-7|.
CASSDDLGSGSYEQYF
TGTGCCAGCAGCGATGACCTAGGGTCTGGCTCCTACGAGCAGTACTTC
>TRBV13|.|TRBJ1-5|.
CASSYKGGQPQHF
TGTGCCAGCAGCTACAAGGGGGGCCAGCCCCAGCATTTT
>TRBV5-1|.|TRBJ2-1|TRBD1
CASSFTGVGGNNEQFF
TGCGCCAGCAGTTTTACAGGGGTTGGTGGGAACAATGAGCAGTTCTTC
>TRBV27|few|TRBJ1-6|TRBD1
CASSPLDRGQSPLHF
TGTGCCAGCAGTCCGCTCGACAGGGGGCAATCACCCCTCCACTTT
>TRBV11-2|.|TRBJ1-2|.
CASSLDRIGGDSYTF
TGTGCCAGCAGCTTAGACAGGATAGGAGGGGATAGCTACACCTTC
>TRBV27|.|TRBJ2-5|.
CASRAGRLRETQYF
TGTGCCAGCAGAGCCGGCAGGTTGAGAGAGACCCAGTACTTC
>TRBV6-1|few|TRBJ1-5|.
CASRGQGIRQPQHF
TGTGCCAGCCGGGGGCAGGGAATAAGACAGCCCCAGCATTTT
>TRBV6-1|few|TRBJ2-5|.
CASSESQNTEQTQYF
TGTGCCAGCAGTGAGTCCCAGAACACCGAACAGACCCAGTACTTC